This T cell receptor beta chain originates from a study of blood T cell repertoires in COVID-19. Background on the study: Spain, Italy and the United States supplied samples that represented acute and convalescent COVID-19. Sources were T cells, B-cell-depleted T cells, or PBMCs; the material itself was cDNA or gDNA.

The CDR3 runs 15 residues. CDR1 is SGHDT, CDR2 YYEEEE, per germline. J was trimmed by 3 bases and V by 0 bases; bases with no gene match: 2. In the source study's methods: Amplification of reference gene primers provided the estimated nucleated cell counts. The protocol was immunoSEQ multiplex PCR, while the TCRdb copy is restricted to in-frame clones and leaves out a portion. V, J and clone size reflect that table, while D and trimming were determined from the DNA. The repertoire holds some 190,000 clones, with roughly 88% as singletons. The clonotype originates from a human donor with active or convalescent COVID-19. The donor label of this sample is uncertain. The sample was peripheral blood. V is TRBV5-6 and J is TRBJ2-2; 7 nucleotides agree with TRBD1. The DNA for the CDR3 is TGTGCCAGCAGCTTGGTTCAGGGGGACACCGGGGAGCTGTTTTTT. Translation: CASSLVQGDTGELFF.